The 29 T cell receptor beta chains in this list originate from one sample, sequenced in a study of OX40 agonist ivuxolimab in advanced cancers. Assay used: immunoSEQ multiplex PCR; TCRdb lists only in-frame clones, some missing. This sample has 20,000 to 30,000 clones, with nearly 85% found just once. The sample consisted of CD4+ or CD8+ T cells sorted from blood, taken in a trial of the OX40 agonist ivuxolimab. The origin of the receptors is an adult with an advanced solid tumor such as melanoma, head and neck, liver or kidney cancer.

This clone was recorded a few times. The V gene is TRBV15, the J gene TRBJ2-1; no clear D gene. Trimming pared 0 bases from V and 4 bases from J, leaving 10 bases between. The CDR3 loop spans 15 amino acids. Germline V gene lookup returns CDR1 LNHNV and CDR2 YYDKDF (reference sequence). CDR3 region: CATSRDLLAYNEQFF. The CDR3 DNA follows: TGTGCCACCAGCAGAGATCTGCTGGCTTACAATGAGCAGTTCTTC. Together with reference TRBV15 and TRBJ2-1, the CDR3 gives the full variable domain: DAMVIQNPRYQVTQFGKPVTLSCSQTLNHNVMYWYQQKSSQAPKLLFHYYDKDFNNEADTPDNFQSRRPNTSFCFLDIRSPGLGDTAMYLCATSRDLLAYNEQFFGPGTRLTVL.

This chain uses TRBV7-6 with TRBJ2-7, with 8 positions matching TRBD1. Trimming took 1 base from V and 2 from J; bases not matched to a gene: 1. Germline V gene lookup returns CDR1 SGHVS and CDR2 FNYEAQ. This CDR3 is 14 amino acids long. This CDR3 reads CASSLGTGPYEQYF. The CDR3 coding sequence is TGTGCCAGCAGCTTAGGGACAGGGCCCTACGAGCAGTACTTC.

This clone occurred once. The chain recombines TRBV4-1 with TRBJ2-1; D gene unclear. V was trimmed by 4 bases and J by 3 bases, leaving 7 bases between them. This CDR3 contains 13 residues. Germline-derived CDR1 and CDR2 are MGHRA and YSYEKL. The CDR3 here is CASSLAIYNEQFF. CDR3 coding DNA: TGCGCCAGCAGCCTAGCCATCTACAATGAGCAGTTCTTC.

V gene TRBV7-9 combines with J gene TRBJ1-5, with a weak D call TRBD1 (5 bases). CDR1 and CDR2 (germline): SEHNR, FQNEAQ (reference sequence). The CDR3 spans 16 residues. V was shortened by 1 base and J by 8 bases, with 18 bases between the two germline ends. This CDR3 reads CASSLGGTVLPEPQHF. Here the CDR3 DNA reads TGTGCCAGCAGCTTAGGAGGGACCGTCCTACCTGAGCCCCAGCATTTT.

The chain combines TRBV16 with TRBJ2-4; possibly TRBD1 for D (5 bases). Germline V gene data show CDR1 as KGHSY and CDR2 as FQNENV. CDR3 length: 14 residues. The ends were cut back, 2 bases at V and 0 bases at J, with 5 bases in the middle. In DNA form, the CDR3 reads TGTGCCAGCAGCCAAAGGGGAGCCAAAAACATTCAGTACTTC. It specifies CASSQRGAKNIQYF.

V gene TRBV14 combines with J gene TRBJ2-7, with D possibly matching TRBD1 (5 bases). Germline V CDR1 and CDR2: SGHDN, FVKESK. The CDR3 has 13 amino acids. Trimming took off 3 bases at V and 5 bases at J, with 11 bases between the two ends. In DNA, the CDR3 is TGTGCCAGCAGCCACCAGGGTTCGAACGAGCAGTACTTC. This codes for CASSHQGSNEQYF.

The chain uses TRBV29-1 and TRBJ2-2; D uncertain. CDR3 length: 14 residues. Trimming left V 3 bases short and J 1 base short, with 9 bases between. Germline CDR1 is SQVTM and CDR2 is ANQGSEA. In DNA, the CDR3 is TGCAGCGTTGAGGACGTCGGGAACACCGGGGAGCTGTTTTTT. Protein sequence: CSVEDVGNTGELFF.

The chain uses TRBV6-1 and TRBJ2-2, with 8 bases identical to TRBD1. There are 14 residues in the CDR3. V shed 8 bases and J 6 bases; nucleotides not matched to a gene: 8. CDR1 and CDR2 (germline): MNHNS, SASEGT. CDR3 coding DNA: TGTGCCAGCCCCCCACAGGGGGTGTCCGGGGAGCTGTTTTTT. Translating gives CASPPQGVSGELFF.

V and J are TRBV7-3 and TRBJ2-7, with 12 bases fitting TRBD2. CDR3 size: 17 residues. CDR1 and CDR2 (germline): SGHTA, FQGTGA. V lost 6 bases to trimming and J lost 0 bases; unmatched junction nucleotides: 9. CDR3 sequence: CASRLLAGGPSSYEQYF. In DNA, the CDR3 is TGTGCCAGCAGGTTACTAGCGGGGGGCCCGAGCTCCTACGAGCAGTACTTC.

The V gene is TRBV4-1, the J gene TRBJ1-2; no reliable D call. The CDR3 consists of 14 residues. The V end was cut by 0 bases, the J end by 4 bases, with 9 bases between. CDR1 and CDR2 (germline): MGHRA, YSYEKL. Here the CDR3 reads CASSQDRNGYGYTF. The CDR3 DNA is TGCGCCAGCAGCCAAGATAGGAACGGCTATGGCTACACCTTC.

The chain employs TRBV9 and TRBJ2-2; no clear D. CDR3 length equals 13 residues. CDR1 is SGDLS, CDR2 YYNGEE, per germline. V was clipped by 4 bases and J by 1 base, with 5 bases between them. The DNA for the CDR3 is TGTGCCAGCAGCCTGCAGAACACCGGGGAGCTGTTTTTT. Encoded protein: CASSLQNTGELFF.

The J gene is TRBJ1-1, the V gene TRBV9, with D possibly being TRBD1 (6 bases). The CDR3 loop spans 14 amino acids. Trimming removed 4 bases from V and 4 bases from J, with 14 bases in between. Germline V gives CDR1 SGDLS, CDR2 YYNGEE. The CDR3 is CASSSPQGSTEAFF. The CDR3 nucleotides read TGTGCCAGCAGCTCCCCACAGGGTAGCACTGAAGCTTTCTTT.

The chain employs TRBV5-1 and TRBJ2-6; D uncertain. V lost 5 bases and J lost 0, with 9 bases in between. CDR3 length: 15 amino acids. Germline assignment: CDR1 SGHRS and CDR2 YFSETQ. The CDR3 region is CASRTVYSGANVLTF. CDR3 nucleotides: TGCGCCAGCAGAACCGTCTACTCTGGGGCCAACGTCCTGACTTTC.

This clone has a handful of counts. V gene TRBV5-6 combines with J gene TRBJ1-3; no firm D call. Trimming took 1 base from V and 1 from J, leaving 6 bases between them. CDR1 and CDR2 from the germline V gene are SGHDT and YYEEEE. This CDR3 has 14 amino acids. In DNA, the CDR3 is TGTGCCAGCAGCTTGTGGGGATCTGGAAACACCATATATTTT. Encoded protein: CASSLWGSGNTIYF.

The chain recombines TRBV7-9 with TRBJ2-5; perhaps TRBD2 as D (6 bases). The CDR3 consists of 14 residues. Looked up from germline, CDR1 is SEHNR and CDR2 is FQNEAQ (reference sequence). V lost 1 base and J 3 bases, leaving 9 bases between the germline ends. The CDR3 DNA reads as TGTGCCAGCAGCTTAGTAATAGCGGAAGAGACCCAGTACTTC. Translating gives CASSLVIAEETQYF. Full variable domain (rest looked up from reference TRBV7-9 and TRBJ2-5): DTGVSQNPRHKITKRGQNVTFRCDPISEHNRLYWYRQTLGQGPEFLTYFQNEAQLEKSRLLSDRFSAERPKGSFSTLEIQRTEQGDSAMYLCASSLVIAEETQYFGPGTRLLVL.

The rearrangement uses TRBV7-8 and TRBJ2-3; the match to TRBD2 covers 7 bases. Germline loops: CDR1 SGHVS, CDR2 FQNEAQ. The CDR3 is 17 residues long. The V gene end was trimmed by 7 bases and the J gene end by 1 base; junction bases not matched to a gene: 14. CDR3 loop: CASNLYPLAEGTDTQYF. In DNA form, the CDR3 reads TGTGCCAGCAACCTCTACCCCCTAGCGGAGGGCACAGATACGCAGTATTTT.

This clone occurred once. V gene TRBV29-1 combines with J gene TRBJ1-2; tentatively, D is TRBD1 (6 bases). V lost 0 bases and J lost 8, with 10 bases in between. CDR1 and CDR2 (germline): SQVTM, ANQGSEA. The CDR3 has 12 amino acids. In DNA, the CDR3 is TGCAGCGTTGAAGACGCAGGGGTCGGCTACACCTTC. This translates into CSVEDAGVGYTF.

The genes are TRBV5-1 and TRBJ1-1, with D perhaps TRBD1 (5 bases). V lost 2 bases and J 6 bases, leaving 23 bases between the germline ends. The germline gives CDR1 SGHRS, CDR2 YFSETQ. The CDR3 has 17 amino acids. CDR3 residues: CASSFLGPGRTYPEAFF. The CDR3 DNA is TGCGCCAGCAGCTTTTTGGGCCCGGGGCGGACCTACCCTGAAGCTTTCTTT.

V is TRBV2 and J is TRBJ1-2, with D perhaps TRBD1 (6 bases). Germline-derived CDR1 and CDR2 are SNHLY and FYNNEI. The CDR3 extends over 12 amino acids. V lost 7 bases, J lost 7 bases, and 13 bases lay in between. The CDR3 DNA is TGTGCCAGCAACCCAGGGGAGGGTGGCTACACCTTC. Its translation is CASNPGEGGYTF.

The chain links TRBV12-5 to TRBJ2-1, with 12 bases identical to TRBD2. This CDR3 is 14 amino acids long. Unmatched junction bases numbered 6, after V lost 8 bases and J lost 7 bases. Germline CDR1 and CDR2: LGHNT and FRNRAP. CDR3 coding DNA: TGTGCTAGTCGCAGGGGGACTAGCGGGAATGAGCAGTTCTTC. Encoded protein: CASRRGTSGNEQFF.

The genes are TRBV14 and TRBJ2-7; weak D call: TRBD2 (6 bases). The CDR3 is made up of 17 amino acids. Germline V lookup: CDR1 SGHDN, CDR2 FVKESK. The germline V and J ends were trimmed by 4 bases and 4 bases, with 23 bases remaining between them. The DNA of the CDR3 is TGTGCCAGCAGCCGCGTCGGGGGAGGTGAGGTTGGGTACGAGCAGTACTTC. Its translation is CASSRVGGGEVGYEQYF.

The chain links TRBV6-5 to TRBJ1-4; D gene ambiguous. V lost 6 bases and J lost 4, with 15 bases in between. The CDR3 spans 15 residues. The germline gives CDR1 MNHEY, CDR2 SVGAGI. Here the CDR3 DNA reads TGTGCCAGCAGCCTAAGTATGGCCCGTAATGAAAAACTGTTTTTT. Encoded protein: CASSLSMARNEKLFF.

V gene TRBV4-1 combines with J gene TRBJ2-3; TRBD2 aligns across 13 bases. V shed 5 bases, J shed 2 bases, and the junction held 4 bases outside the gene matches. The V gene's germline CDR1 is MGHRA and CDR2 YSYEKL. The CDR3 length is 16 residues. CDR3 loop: CASSWGLAGSTDTQYF. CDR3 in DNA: TGCGCCAGCAGCTGGGGACTAGCGGGGTCCACAGATACGCAGTATTTT.

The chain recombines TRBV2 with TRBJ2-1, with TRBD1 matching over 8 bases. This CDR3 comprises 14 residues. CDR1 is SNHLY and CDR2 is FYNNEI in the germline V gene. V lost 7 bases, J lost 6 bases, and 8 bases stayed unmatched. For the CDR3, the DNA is TGTGCCAGCATGGGACCCGACAGGGGCAATGAGCAGTTCTTC. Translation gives CASMGPDRGNEQFF.

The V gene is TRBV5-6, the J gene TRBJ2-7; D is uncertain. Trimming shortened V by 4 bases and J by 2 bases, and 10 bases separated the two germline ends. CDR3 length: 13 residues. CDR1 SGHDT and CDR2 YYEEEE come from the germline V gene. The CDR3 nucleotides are TGTGCCAGCAGCCCAACATCTACCTACGAGCAGTACTTC. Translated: CASSPTSTYEQYF.

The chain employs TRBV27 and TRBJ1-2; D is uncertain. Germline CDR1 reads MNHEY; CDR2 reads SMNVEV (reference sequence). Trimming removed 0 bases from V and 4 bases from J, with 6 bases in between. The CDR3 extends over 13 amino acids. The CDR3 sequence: CASSLSLVYGYTF. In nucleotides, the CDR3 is TGTGCCAGCAGTTTATCTCTCGTCTATGGCTACACCTTC.

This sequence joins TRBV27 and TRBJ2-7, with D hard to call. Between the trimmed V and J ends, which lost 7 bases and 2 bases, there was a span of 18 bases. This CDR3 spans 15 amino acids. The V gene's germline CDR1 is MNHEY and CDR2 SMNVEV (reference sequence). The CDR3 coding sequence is TGTGCCAGCAATATAGGAAGCAAACTCACCTACGAGCAGTACTTC. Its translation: CASNIGSKLTYEQYF.

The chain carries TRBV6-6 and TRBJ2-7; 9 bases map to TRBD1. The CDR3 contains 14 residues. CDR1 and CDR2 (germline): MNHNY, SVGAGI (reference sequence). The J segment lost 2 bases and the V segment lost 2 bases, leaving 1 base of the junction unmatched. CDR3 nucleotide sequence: TGTGCCAGCAGTTACGGACAGGGGCCCTACGAGCAGTACTTC. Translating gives CASSYGQGPYEQYF.

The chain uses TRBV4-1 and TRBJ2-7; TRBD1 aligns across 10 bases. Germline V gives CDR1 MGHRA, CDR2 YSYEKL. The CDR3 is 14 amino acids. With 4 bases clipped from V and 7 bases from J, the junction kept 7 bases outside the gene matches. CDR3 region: CASSPGQGLREQYF. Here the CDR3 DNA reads TGCGCCAGCAGCCCGGGACAGGGGTTAAGGGAGCAGTACTTC.